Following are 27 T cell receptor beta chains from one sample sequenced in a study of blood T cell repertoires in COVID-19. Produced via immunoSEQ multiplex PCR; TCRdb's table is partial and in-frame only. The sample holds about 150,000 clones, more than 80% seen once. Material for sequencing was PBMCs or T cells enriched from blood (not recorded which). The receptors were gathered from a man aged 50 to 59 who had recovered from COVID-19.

The CDR3 spells CASSRLSTDTQYF. DNA for the CDR3: TGTGCCAGCAGCCGTTTGAGCACAGATACGCAGTATTTT. The chain employs TRBV7-7 and TRBJ2-3; D is unresolved. CDR3 length: 13 amino acids. The germline gives CDR1 SSHAT, CDR2 FNYEAQ (reference sequence). The V gene lost 5 bases and the J gene lost 0 bases, with 6 bases spanning the gap.

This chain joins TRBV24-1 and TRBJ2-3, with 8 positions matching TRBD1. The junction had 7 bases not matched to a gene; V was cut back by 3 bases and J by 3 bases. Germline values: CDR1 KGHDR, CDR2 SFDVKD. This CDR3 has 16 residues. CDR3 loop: CATSDNLDRGTDTQYF. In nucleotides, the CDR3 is TGTGCCACCAGTGATAACCTTGACAGGGGAACAGATACGCAGTATTTT.

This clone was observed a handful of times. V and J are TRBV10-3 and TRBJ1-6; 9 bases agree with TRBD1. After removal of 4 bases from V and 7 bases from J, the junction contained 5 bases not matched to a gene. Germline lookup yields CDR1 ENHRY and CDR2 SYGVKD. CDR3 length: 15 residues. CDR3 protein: CAISAPGQGNSPLHF. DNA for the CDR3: TGTGCCATCAGTGCTCCGGGACAGGGCAATTCACCCCTCCACTTT.

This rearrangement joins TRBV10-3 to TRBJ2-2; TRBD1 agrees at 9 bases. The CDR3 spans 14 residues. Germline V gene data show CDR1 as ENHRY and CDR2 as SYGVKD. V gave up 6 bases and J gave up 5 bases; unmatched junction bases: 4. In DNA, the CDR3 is TGTGCCATCAGCCCCGGGACAGGGACCGGGGAGCTGTTTTTT. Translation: CAISPGTGTGELFF.

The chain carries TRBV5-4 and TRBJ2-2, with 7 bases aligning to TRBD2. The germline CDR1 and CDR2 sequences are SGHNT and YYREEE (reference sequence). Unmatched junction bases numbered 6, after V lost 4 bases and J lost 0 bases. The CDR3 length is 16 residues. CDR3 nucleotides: TGTGCCAGCAGCCGGGGGGACCTCGCGAACACCGGGGAGCTGTTTTTT. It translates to CASSRGDLANTGELFF.

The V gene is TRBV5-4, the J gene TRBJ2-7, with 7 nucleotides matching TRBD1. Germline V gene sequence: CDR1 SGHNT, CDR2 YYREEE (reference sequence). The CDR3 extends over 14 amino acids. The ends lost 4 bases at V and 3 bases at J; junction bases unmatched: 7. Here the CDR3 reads CASSTRDRVYEQYV. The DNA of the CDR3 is TGTGCCAGCAGCACCCGGGACAGAGTCTACGAGCAGTACGTC.

CDR3 DNA sequence: TGTGCCTTTAGCGGGAGTGGCAATGAGCAGTTCTTC. It codes for CAFSGSGNEQFF. The rearrangement uses TRBV30 and TRBJ2-1; 9 bases are a match to TRBD2. Per germline, CDR1 GTSNPN and CDR2 SVGIG (reference sequence). The V gene end was trimmed by 7 bases and the J gene end by 6 bases; junction bases not matched to a gene: 4. The CDR3 runs to 12 residues.

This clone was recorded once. In DNA form, the CDR3 reads TGTGCCAGCAGCCAAACCCAGGACAGTTATCAGCCCCAGCATTTT. It is translated as CASSQTQDSYQPQHF. The rearrangement uses TRBV3-1 (or the pseudogene TRBV3-2) and TRBJ1-5; perhaps TRBD1 as D (6 bases). This CDR3 region has 15 residues. Trimming removed 2 bases at V and 5 bases at J, with 13 bases between. Germline CDR1 reads LGHDT; CDR2 reads YNNKEL (reference sequence).

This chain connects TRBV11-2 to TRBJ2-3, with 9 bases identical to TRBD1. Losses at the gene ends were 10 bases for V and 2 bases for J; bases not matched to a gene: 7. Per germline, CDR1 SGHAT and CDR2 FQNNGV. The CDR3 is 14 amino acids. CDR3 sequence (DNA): TGTGCCACGATACAGGGGGCTAACACAGATACGCAGTATTTT. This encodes CATIQGANTDTQYF.

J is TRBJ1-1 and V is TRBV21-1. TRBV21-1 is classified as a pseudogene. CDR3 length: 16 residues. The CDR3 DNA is TGTGCCAGCAGCAAAGATAACTCGGGGGGAAGCACTGAAGCTTTCTTT. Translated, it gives CASSKDNSGGSTEAFF.

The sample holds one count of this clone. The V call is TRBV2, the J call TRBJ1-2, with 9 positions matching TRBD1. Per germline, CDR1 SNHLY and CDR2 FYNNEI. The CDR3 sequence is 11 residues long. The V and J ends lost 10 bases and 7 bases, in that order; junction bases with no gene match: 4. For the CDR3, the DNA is TGTGCCACCGGGACAGGGTTTGGCTACACCTTC. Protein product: CATGTGFGYTF.

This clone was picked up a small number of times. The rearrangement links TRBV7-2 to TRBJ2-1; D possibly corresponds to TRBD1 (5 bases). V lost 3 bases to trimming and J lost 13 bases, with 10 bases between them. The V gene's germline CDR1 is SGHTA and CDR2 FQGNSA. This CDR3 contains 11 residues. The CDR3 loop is CASSFQGIQFF. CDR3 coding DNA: TGTGCCAGCAGCTTCCAGGGTATTCAGTTCTTC.

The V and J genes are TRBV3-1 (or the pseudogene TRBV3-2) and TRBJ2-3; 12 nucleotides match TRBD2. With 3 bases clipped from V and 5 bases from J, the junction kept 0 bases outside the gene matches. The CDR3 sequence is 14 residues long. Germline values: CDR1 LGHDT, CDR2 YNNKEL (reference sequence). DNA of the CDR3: TGTGCCAGCAGCCAGGGACTAGCGGGAGATACGCAGTATTTT. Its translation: CASSQGLAGDTQYF.

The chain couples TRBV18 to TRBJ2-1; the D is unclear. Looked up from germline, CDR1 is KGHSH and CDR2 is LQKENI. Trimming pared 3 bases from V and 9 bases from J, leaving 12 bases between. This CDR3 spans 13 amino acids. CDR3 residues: CASSPFERGEQFF. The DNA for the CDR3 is TGTGCCAGCTCACCGTTCGAGCGCGGTGAGCAGTTCTTC.

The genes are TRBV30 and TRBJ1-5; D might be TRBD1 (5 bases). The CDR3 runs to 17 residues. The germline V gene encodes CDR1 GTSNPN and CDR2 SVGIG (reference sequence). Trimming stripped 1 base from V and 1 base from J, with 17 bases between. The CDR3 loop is CAWSELGGLWSNQPQHF. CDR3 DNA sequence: TGTGCCTGGAGTGAGTTGGGGGGACTTTGGAGCAATCAGCCCCAGCATTTT.

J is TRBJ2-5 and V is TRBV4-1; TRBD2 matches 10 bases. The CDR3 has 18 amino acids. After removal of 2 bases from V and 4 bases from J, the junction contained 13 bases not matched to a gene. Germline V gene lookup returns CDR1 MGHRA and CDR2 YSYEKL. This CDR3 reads CASSQPAAGGPSGETQYF. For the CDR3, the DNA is TGCGCCAGCAGCCAACCGGCAGCGGGAGGGCCCTCGGGAGAGACCCAGTACTTC.

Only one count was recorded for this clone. In DNA, the CDR3 is TGTGCCAGCAGACCGACGGGGGGCCGAACTAATGAAAAACTGTTTTTT. Its protein product is CASRPTGGRTNEKLFF. The chain employs TRBV2 and TRBJ1-4; TRBD1 might be the D (6 bases). The V gene lost 6 bases and the J gene lost 1 base, with 15 bases spanning the gap. The CDR3 has 16 amino acids. Germline V lookup: CDR1 SNHLY, CDR2 FYNNEI.

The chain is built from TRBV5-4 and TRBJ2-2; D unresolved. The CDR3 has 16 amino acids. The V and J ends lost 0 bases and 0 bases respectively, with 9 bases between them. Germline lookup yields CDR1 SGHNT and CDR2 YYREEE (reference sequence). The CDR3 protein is CASSLVSVANTGELFF. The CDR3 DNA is TGTGCCAGCAGCTTGGTTTCCGTTGCGAACACCGGGGAGCTGTTTTTT.

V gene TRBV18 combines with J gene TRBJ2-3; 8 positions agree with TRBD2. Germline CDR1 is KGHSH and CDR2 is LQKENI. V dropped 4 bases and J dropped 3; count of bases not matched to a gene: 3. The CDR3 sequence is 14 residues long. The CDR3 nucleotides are TGTGCCAGCTCACTGGGACTAGATACAGATACGCAGTATTTT. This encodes CASSLGLDTDTQYF. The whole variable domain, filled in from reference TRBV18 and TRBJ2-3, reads NAGVMQNPRHLVRRRGQEARLRCSPMKGHSHVYWYRQLPEEGLKFMVYLQKENIIDESGMPKERFSAEFPKEGPSILRIQQVVRGDSAAYFCASSLGLDTDTQYFGPGTRLTVL.

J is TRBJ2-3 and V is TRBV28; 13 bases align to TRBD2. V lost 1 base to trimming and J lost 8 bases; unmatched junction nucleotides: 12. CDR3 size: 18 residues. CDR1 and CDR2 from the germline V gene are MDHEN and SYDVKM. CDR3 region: CASSLSSGTSGARRTQYF. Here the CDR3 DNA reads TGTGCCAGCAGTTTATCCTCCGGGACTAGCGGGGCAAGGCGTACGCAGTATTTT.

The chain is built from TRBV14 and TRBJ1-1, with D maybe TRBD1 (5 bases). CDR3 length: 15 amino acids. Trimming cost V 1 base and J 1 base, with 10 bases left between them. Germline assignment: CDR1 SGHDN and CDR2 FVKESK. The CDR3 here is CASSQGGGGNTEAFF. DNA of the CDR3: TGTGCCAGCAGCCAAGGTGGGGGGGGGAACACTGAAGCTTTCTTT. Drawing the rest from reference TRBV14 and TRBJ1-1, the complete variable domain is EAGVTQFPSHSVIEKGQTVTLRCDPISGHDNLYWYRRVMGKEIKFLLHFVKESKQDESGMPNNRFLAERTGGTYSTLKVQPAELEDSGVYFCASSQGGGGNTEAFFGQGTRLTVV.

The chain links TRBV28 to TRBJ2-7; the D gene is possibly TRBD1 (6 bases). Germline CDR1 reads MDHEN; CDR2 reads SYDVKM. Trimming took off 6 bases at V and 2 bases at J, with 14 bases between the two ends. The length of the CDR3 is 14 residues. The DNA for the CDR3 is TGTGCCAGCAGGAGGGGTGGGGACACCTACGAGCAGTACGTC. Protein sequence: CASRRGGDTYEQYV.

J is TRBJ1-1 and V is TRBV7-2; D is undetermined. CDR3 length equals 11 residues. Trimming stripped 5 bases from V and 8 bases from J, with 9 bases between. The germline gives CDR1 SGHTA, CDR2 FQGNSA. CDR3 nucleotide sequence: TGTGCCAGCAGCCCCCATCAGGAAGCTTTCTTT. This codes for CASSPHQEAFF.

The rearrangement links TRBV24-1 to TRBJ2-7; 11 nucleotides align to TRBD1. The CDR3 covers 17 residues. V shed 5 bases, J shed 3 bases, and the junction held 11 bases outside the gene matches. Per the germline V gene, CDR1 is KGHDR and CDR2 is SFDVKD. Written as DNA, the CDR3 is TGTGCCACCAGTGGCAATGAGTGGGGGACAGGGGGCTACGAGCAGTACTTC. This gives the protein CATSGNEWGTGGYEQYF.

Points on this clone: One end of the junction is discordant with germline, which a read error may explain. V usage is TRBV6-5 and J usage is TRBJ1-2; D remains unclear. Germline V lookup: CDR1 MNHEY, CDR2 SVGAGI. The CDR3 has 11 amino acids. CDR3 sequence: CASTLLFDLNF. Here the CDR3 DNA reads TGTGCCAGCACCCTTCTCTTCGACTTAAACTTC.

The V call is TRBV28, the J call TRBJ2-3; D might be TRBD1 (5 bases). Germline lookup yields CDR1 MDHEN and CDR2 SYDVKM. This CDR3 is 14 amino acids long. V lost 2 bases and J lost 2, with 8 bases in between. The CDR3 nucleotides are TGTGCCAGCAGTTTAGACAGATTCACAGATACGCAGTATTTT. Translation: CASSLDRFTDTQYF.

The CDR3 region is CASSYRWEAQHF. The CDR3, as DNA: TGTGCCAGCAGTTACCGGTGGGAGGCCCAGCATTTT. The V gene is TRBV7-2, the J gene TRBJ1-5; unclear D gene. V lost 6 bases, J lost 11 bases, and 14 bases lay in between. This CDR3 region has 12 residues. Germline-derived CDR1 and CDR2 are SGHTA and FQGNSA.